The T cell receptor (beta chain) described here comes from a study of cytomegalovirus exposure and HLA in healthy donors. Study-level points and caveats: When presence/absence was analysed, sequencing depth was taken to be roughly uniform across donors.

V lost 2 bases to trimming and J lost 9 bases; unmatched junction nucleotides: 10. Germline CDR1 SGHRS, CDR2 YFSETQ. This CDR3 spans 16 amino acids. As regards this clone: The antigen is unknown.

PCR primers comprised 60 Vbeta and 13 Jbeta primers. Only in-frame clones appear in the TCRdb table, and some are missing; sequencing was by immunoSEQ multiplex PCR. The sample contains roughly 120,000 clones, around three quarters of which appear only once. The sequence came from a young man in good health and CMV-seronegative. The sample comprised PBMCs. The chain joins TRBV5-1 to TRBJ2-1, with 11 bases identical to TRBD2. CDR3 protein: CASSFALAGGTGEQFF. The CDR3 DNA reads TGCGCCAGCAGCTTCGCCCTAGCGGGAGGAACTGGTGAGCAGTTCTTC.